This T cell receptor beta chain was identified during a study of cytomegalovirus exposure and HLA in healthy donors. General observations from the study: Association of around 17,000 TCR beta sequences with HLA alleles was found at 0.05 false discovery rate in a later analysis. Later, an analysis showed that TCR beta chains associated with HLA were more clonally expanded than others that were equally common.

Details on this clone: The target antigen is unknown.

PCR amplification relied on 60 Vbeta primers (plus 13 Jbeta primers). The method was immunoSEQ multiplex PCR; TCRdb's version includes in-frame clones alone and lacks a portion of them. There are approximately 140,000 clones in the sample; 82% occur only once, and 2.7% lies in the top ten. CDR3 length: 17 amino acids. V shed 3 bases, J shed 4 bases, and the junction held 10 bases outside the gene matches. Germline V lookup: CDR1 SGDLS, CDR2 YYNGEE. The material sequenced was PBMCs. The V and J genes are TRBV9 and TRBJ2-2; 9 positions match TRBD2. The sequence came from a boy aged 2-9 years in good health and CMV-seronegative. CDR3 loop: CASSAPLAGASTGELFF. The CDR3 DNA reads as TGTGCCAGCAGCGCCCCCTTAGCGGGAGCCAGCACCGGGGAGCTGTTTTTT.